This T cell receptor beta chain was recovered during a study of blood T cells in healthy people across ages. A second PCR, run for about 7 to 12 cycles, used a sample-barcoded 5' primer plus a J-beta primer mix. TCRdb called the 5' RACE reads again in MiXCR, with one record for every CDR3 protein. Among some 1.5 million distinct CDR3 sequences listed, approximately 30% were seen once. Germline V gene sequence: CDR1 MDHEN, CDR2 SYDVKM. CDR3 length: 15 amino acids. V dropped 6 bases and J dropped 5; count of bases not matched to a gene: 8. Sequences were obtained from blood. The chain couples TRBV28 to TRBJ2-3, with TRBD2 identical over 10 bases. The source of this sequence is a woman in her 30s in good health. The CDR3 DNA is TGTGCCAGCAGGGGATCTAGCGGGGGAAGAGATACGCAGTATTTT. Its protein product is CASRGSSGGRDTQYF.